Listed here are 22 T cell receptor beta chains from one sample, sequenced in a study of blood T cell repertoires in COVID-19. Produced via immunoSEQ multiplex PCR; TCRdb's table is partial and in-frame only. Of some 180,000 clones in the sample, approximately 80% are singletons; the top ten hold around 6.7%. The sample was peripheral blood. The receptors stem from a woman aged 40 to 50 with COVID-19, enrolled during active disease.

This sequence joins TRBV7-9 and TRBJ1-2; D is ambiguous. This CDR3 region has 15 residues. Trimming pared 1 base from V and 3 bases from J, leaving 12 bases between. Germline CDR1 reads SEHNR; CDR2 reads FQNEAQ (reference sequence). CDR3 sequence: CASSLVAAAYYGYTF. The CDR3, as DNA: TGTGCCAGCAGCTTAGTGGCCGCTGCCTACTATGGCTACACCTTC.

This clone showed up just once. This sequence joins TRBV12-3 or TRBV12-4 and TRBJ2-7, with D uncertain. Trimming removed 1 base at V and 0 bases at J, with 4 bases between. The length of the CDR3 is 13 residues. CDR3 in DNA: TGTGCCAGCAGTTTAGGGGCCTCCTACGAGCAGTACTTC. This gives the protein CASSLGASYEQYF.

The chain carries TRBV19 and TRBJ1-6, with D tentatively TRBD1 (5 bases). CDR3 length equals 12 residues. Germline values: CDR1 LNHDA, CDR2 SQIVND (reference sequence). The V and J ends lost 6 bases and 11 bases respectively, with 11 bases between them. CDR3 coding DNA: TGTGCCAGTAGCACCCCGGGGGCACCCCTCCACTTT. Translated: CASSTPGAPLHF.

CDR3 in DNA: TGCGCCAGCAGCCAAGATTCGGGGGTAGGGGAGACCCAGTACTTC. Its protein is CASSQDSGVGETQYF. The chain carries TRBV4-1 and TRBJ2-5; possibly TRBD2 for D (6 bases). Trimming cost V 0 bases and J 5 bases, with 13 bases left between them. CDR1 and CDR2 (germline): MGHRA, YSYEKL. The CDR3 is 15 amino acids.

The chain carries TRBV9 and TRBJ2-7; D is uncertain. The germline V gene has CDR1 SGDLS and CDR2 YYNGEE. This CDR3 has 14 residues. Between the trimmed V and J ends, which lost 0 bases and 0 bases, there was a span of 7 bases. The CDR3 DNA is TGTGCCAGCAGCGTAGAGTCTAGCTCCTACGAGCAGTACTTC. This sequence encodes CASSVESSSYEQYF.

This chain joins TRBV6-5 and TRBJ2-7; perhaps TRBD1 as D (6 bases). Trimming took 5 bases from V and 5 from J, leaving 10 bases between them. Germline assignment: CDR1 MNHEY and CDR2 SVGAGI. The CDR3 extends over 12 amino acids. CDR3 in amino acids: CASSPRGDEQYF. In DNA, the CDR3 is TGTGCCAGCAGTCCCAGGGGTGACGAGCAGTACTTC.

This sequence joins TRBV28 and TRBJ2-2; 8 bases match TRBD2. The CDR3 length is 19 residues. V lost 7 bases to trimming and J lost 6 bases; unmatched junction nucleotides: 22. CDR1 MDHEN and CDR2 SYDVKM come from the germline V gene. The CDR3: CASNSLRAGTRSGSGELFF. For the CDR3, the DNA is TGTGCCAGCAATTCCCTACGCGCCGGGACTAGGTCAGGTTCCGGGGAGCTGTTTTTT.

This chain uses TRBV5-4 with TRBJ2-7, with D perhaps TRBD1 (5 bases). Germline V gene sequence: CDR1 SGHNT, CDR2 YYREEE (reference sequence). This CDR3 has 13 amino acids. V was pared by 4 bases and J by 1 base, with 9 bases between. CDR3 sequence: CASSTDNSYEQYF. Written as DNA, the CDR3 is TGTGCCAGCAGCACGGACAATTCCTACGAGCAGTACTTC.

V usage is TRBV4-1 and J usage is TRBJ1-3, with D perhaps matching TRBD1 (6 bases). There are 16 residues in the CDR3. In germline, CDR1 is MGHRA, CDR2 YSYEKL. The germline V and J ends were trimmed by 4 bases and 0 bases, with 13 bases remaining between them. This chain's CDR3 is CASSPGDIPSGNTIYF. The CDR3 DNA reads TGCGCCAGCAGCCCAGGGGACATTCCCTCTGGAAACACCATATATTTT.

This clone was observed once. Other DNA sequences of this sample code for an identical CDR3. The J gene is TRBJ1-2, the V gene TRBV12-3 or TRBV12-4; D gene ambiguous. V was shortened by 5 bases and J by 2 bases, with 9 bases between the two germline ends. This CDR3 comprises 13 residues. The CDR3 loop is CASSPTGNYGYTF. As DNA, the CDR3 is TGTGCCAGCAGTCCGACGGGGAACTATGGCTACACCTTC.

The chain is built from TRBV3-1 (or the pseudogene TRBV3-2) and TRBJ1-1, with 8 bases matching TRBD1. This CDR3 comprises 15 residues. After removal of 4 bases from V and 4 bases from J, the junction contained 8 bases not matched to a gene. In germline, CDR1 is LGHDT, CDR2 YNNKEL (reference sequence). DNA for the CDR3: TGTGCCAGCAGCCGACGTCAGGGGGCTCGCACTGAAGCTTTCTTT. Encoded protein: CASSRRQGARTEAFF.

This clone has just one count. The CDR3 region has the DNA TGTGCCAGCAGTAGGACAGGGTCCCGGGATTGGGGCTACACCTTC. This encodes CASSRTGSRDWGYTF. The rearrangement joins TRBV2 to TRBJ1-2, with 8 bases lining up with TRBD1. V lost 5 bases and J lost 8; bases outside the gene matches: 13. Germline V CDR1 and CDR2: SNHLY, FYNNEI. CDR3 length: 15 amino acids.

This clone came up once. The V and J genes are TRBV11-2 and TRBJ1-2; D possibly corresponds to TRBD1 (6 bases). Trimming removed 5 bases at V and 6 bases at J, with 13 bases between. Germline lookup yields CDR1 SGHAT and CDR2 FQNNGV. The length of the CDR3 is 13 residues. The CDR3 coding sequence is TGTGCCAGCAGCCCCAGGGGCGCGGATGGCTACACCTTC. This translates into CASSPRGADGYTF.

The chain recombines TRBV7-2 with TRBJ2-7, with D unresolved. Germline V gene data show CDR1 as SGHTA and CDR2 as FQGNSA. The V gene lost 4 bases and the J gene lost 1 base, with 14 bases spanning the gap. This CDR3 has 15 amino acids. CDR3 in amino acids: CASSSPAQTSYEQYF. CDR3 nucleotides: TGTGCCAGCAGCTCCCCGGCGCAGACTTCCTACGAGCAGTACTTC.

The chain joins TRBV5-6 to TRBJ2-7; TRBD1 agrees at 8 bases. Germline CDR1 is SGHDT and CDR2 is YYEEEE. CDR3 size: 16 residues. The ends lost 1 base at V and 0 bases at J; junction bases unmatched: 6. CDR3 nucleotides: TGTGCCAGCAGCTTGTTGGGACAGGTCTTCTCCTACGAGCAGTACTTC. Its protein product is CASSLLGQVFSYEQYF.

This chain links TRBV29-1 with TRBJ2-7, with TRBD1 matching 7 bases. V was clipped by 2 bases and J by 1 base; unmatched bases: 11. The V gene's germline CDR1 is SQVTM and CDR2 ANQGSEA. The CDR3 has 16 residues. CDR3 in amino acids: CSVEWLGGEFSYEQYF. In DNA, the CDR3 is TGCAGCGTTGAATGGTTAGGGGGCGAGTTTTCCTACGAGCAGTACTTC.

This sequence joins TRBV5-1 and TRBJ1-4; tentative D call: TRBD1 (6 bases). The V end was cut by 0 bases, the J end by 7 bases, with 10 bases between. The CDR3 extends over 14 amino acids. From germline, CDR1 is SGHRS and CDR2 YFSETQ. The CDR3 loop is CASSLGGPGEKLFF. The CDR3 nucleotides read TGCGCCAGCAGCTTGGGGGGGCCCGGTGAAAAACTGTTTTTT.

The J gene is TRBJ2-7, the V gene TRBV7-2; 10 nucleotides match TRBD2. V was pared by 5 bases and J by 6 bases, with 13 bases of the junction left unmatched. Germline CDR1 is SGHTA and CDR2 is FQGNSA. The CDR3 is made up of 16 amino acids. CDR3 in DNA: TGTGCCAGCAGCGTTAGCGGGGGGCGATCACCGACCGAGCAGTACTTC. Residues: CASSVSGGRSPTEQYF. Full variable domain (outside the CDR3, taken from reference TRBV7-2 and TRBJ2-7): GAGVSQSPSNKVTEKGKDVELRCDPISGHTALYWYRQSLGQGLEFLIYFQGNSAPDKSGLPSDRFSAERTGGSVSTLTIQRTQQEDSAVYLCASSVSGGRSPTEQYFGPGTRLTVT.

The CDR3, as DNA: TGTGCCAGTAGTATCGGGGGGTGGAACGAGCAGTACTTC. This gives the protein CASSIGGWNEQYF. J is TRBJ2-7 and V is TRBV19; TRBD2 matches 7 bases. The CDR3 runs 13 residues. CDR1 and CDR2 from the germline V gene are LNHDA and SQIVND (reference sequence). V lost 3 bases, J lost 5 bases, and 4 bases stayed unmatched.

The CDR3: CASSAQTGLNSPLHF. The CDR3 coding sequence is TGTGCCAGCAGCGCGCAGACAGGGCTAAATTCACCCCTCCACTTT. J is TRBJ1-6 and V is TRBV5-5, with TRBD1 matching over 7 bases. Germline CDR1 is SGHKS and CDR2 is YYEKEE (reference sequence). V gave up 4 bases and J gave up 7 bases; unmatched junction bases: 8. The CDR3 runs to 15 residues.

The V and J genes are TRBV9 and TRBJ2-2, with a weak D call TRBD2 (6 bases). This CDR3 has 14 residues. CDR1 is SGDLS and CDR2 is YYNGEE in the germline V gene. V was shortened by 6 bases and J by 0 bases, with 9 bases between the two germline ends. CDR3 amino acids: CASTRLANTGELFF. DNA for the CDR3: TGTGCCAGCACTCGACTAGCGAACACCGGGGAGCTGTTTTTT.

DNA for the CDR3: TGTGCCAGCACAGGGAGCGACTACGAGCAGTACTTC. Translated: CASTGSDYEQYF. The chain is built from TRBV7-9 and TRBJ2-7, with D perhaps being TRBD1 or TRBD2 (5 bases each). The CDR3 sequence is 12 residues long. V dropped 7 bases and J dropped 3 bases, with 10 bases sitting between them. Germline CDR1 and CDR2: SEHNR and FQNEAQ (reference sequence).